Below, 28 T cell receptor beta chains from the same sample are listed, as sequenced in a study of T cell responses to AZD1222 COVID-19 vaccine. TCRdb's copy holds only in-frame clones and misses some; the assay was immunoSEQ multiplex PCR. The data contain some 130,000 clones, around 90% of them singletons. This specimen was peripheral blood, taken 28 days after the second AZD1222 dose. These receptor sequences come from an adult who received the AZD1222 COVID-19 vaccine.

This chain joins TRBV6-5 and TRBJ2-1; D is perhaps TRBD1 (6 bases). Per the germline V gene, CDR1 is MNHEY and CDR2 is SVGAGI. This CDR3 contains 15 residues. V shed 7 bases and J shed 4 bases, with 17 bases lying between them. The CDR3 here is CASKRSEGEYNEQFF. CDR3 DNA sequence: TGTGCCAGCAAGAGGAGCGAGGGGGAGTACAATGAGCAGTTCTTC.

CDR3 residues: CSASEGHSSYEQYF. Here the CDR3 DNA reads TGCAGTGCTAGTGAAGGGCATAGCTCCTACGAGCAGTACTTC. This sequence joins TRBV20-1 and TRBJ2-7; no definite D call. Germline CDR1 and CDR2: DFQATT and SNEGSKA (reference sequence). V lost 3 bases to trimming and J lost 0 bases, with 12 bases between them. The CDR3 totals 14 residues.

This sequence joins TRBV7-2 and TRBJ1-5; D remains ambiguous. V lost 3 bases and J lost 7, with 10 bases in between. This CDR3 is built from 13 residues. In germline, CDR1 is SGHTA, CDR2 FQGNSA. The CDR3 DNA is TGTGCCAGCAGCTTCAGGATGCGACAGCCCCAGCATTTT. It specifies CASSFRMRQPQHF.

The CDR3 DNA reads as TGTGCCAGCAGCCAAGAGCTCACCAGGAACTATGGCTACACCTTC. Its translation: CASSQELTRNYGYTF. This chain joins TRBV14 and TRBJ1-2; D is unclear. Germline assignment: CDR1 SGHDN and CDR2 FVKESK. The CDR3 has 15 amino acids. The V end was cut by 0 bases, the J end by 2 bases, with 10 bases between.

The genes are TRBV3-1 (or the pseudogene TRBV3-2) and TRBJ1-5, with 8 positions matching TRBD1. The germline V gene encodes CDR1 LGHDT and CDR2 YNNKEL (reference sequence). V dropped 4 bases and J dropped 6; count of bases not matched to a gene: 2. This CDR3 is 13 amino acids long. As DNA, the CDR3 is TGTGCCAGCAGCCCGACAGGGGTTCAGCCCCAGCATTTT. Its translation: CASSPTGVQPQHF.

The CDR3 reads CAWTQRPLNTEAFF. DNA of the CDR3: TGTGCCTGGACTCAAAGGCCCTTGAACACTGAAGCTTTCTTT. The V call is TRBV30, the J call TRBJ1-1; the D is unclear. V was trimmed by 4 bases and J by 0 bases, leaving 12 bases between them. Germline assignment: CDR1 GTSNPN and CDR2 SVGIG (reference sequence). The CDR3 is 14 residues long.

The gene calls are TRBV18 and TRBJ1-1, with D possibly being TRBD1 (6 bases). CDR3 length: 15 residues. V lost 3 bases and J 4 bases, leaving 15 bases between the germline ends. Germline CDR1 reads KGHSH; CDR2 reads LQKENI. The CDR3 DNA reads TGTGCCAGCTCACCGGGGCAAAACAGGGCCACTGAAGCTTTCTTT. Translation: CASSPGQNRATEAFF.

The chain joins TRBV18 to TRBJ1-2; 8 bases are a match to TRBD1. After removal of 0 bases from V and 2 bases from J, the junction contained 11 bases not matched to a gene. The CDR3 consists of 18 residues. Looked up from germline, CDR1 is KGHSH and CDR2 is LQKENI. This CDR3 is CASSPPGRQGRLNYGYTF. The DNA for the CDR3 is TGTGCCAGCTCACCACCGGGTAGACAGGGGCGACTAAACTATGGCTACACCTTC.

This clone has only one observation. The chain combines TRBV2 with TRBJ2-7, with D maybe TRBD2 (6 bases). The V gene's germline CDR1 is SNHLY and CDR2 FYNNEI. The CDR3 length is 13 residues. The V end lost 7 bases, the J end lost 6 bases, and 16 bases lay between the germline ends. The CDR3 coding sequence is TGTGCCAGCATAAACCCGGGAGAGGGCGAGCAGTACTTC. The encoded protein is CASINPGEGEQYF.

This chain links TRBV13 with TRBJ2-7; D may match TRBD1 or TRBD2 (5 bases each). V lost 4 bases and J lost 5, with 15 bases in between. Germline-derived CDR1 and CDR2 are PRHDT and FYEKMQ (reference sequence). The CDR3 runs 14 residues. The CDR3: CASSSQRGPNEQYF. In DNA, the CDR3 is TGTGCCAGCAGCTCTCAGAGGGGACCGAACGAGCAGTACTTC.

The chain couples TRBV9 to TRBJ2-7, with D possibly TRBD2 on 7 matching bases. Trimming left V 0 bases short and J 3 bases short, with 13 bases between. Germline V CDR1 and CDR2: SGDLS, YYNGEE. The CDR3 is made up of 15 amino acids. This CDR3 reads CASSVEAGAVYEQYF. In DNA, the CDR3 is TGTGCCAGCAGCGTAGAGGCGGGGGCTGTCTACGAGCAGTACTTC.

The chain carries TRBV7-3 and TRBJ2-1; TRBD2 aligns across 8 bases. Germline loops: CDR1 SGHTA, CDR2 FQGTGA. With V trimmed by 3 bases and J by 2 bases, 3 bases remained unmatched. CDR3 size: 15 residues. For the CDR3, the DNA is TGTGCCAGCAGCTTCGGGGGGGCCCCCTACAATGAGCAGTTCTTC. It encodes CASSFGGAPYNEQFF.

This rearrangement joins TRBV5-4 to TRBJ2-2, with D tentatively TRBD2 (5 bases). Per germline, CDR1 SGHNT and CDR2 YYREEE (reference sequence). V was pared by 4 bases and J by 5 bases, with 15 bases between. The CDR3 runs 15 residues. CDR3 sequence reads: CASSEGIDRTGELFF. As DNA, the CDR3 is TGTGCCAGCAGCGAGGGCATCGACCGGACCGGGGAGCTGTTTTTT.

This clone has only a few counts. The chain uses TRBV6-6 and TRBJ2-7, with a weak D call TRBD2 (6 bases). V shed 4 bases and J shed 3 bases, with 10 bases lying between them. The CDR3 consists of 13 residues. Germline V gene lookup returns CDR1 MNHNY and CDR2 SVGAGI (reference sequence). CDR3 in DNA: TGTGCCAGCAGTTCGGGACTGGACTACGAGCAGTACTTC. The encoded protein is CASSSGLDYEQYF.

This chain uses TRBV6-5 with TRBJ1-2, with D tentatively TRBD1 (6 bases). The CDR3 sequence is 14 residues long. Germline-derived CDR1 and CDR2 are MNHEY and SVGAGI. With 5 bases removed from V and 8 bases from J, the gap between germline ends came to 18 bases. CDR3 nucleotides: TGTGCCAGCAGTCCCGCCGAGGGGGGCCGGGGCTACACCTTC. This gives the protein CASSPAEGGRGYTF.

The gene calls are TRBV7-2 and TRBJ2-1, with 9 positions matching TRBD2. CDR1 and CDR2 (germline): SGHTA, FQGNSA. This CDR3 contains 18 residues. V shed 3 bases, J shed 0 bases, and the junction held 9 bases outside the gene matches. The CDR3 is CASSFGLAGKGSYNEQFF. The CDR3 DNA follows: TGTGCCAGCAGCTTTGGGCTAGCGGGAAAGGGCTCCTACAATGAGCAGTTCTTC. Using reference TRBV7-2 and TRBJ2-1 for the parts outside the CDR3, the full variable domain is GAGVSQSPSNKVTEKGKDVELRCDPISGHTALYWYRQSLGQGLEFLIYFQGNSAPDKSGLPSDRFSAERTGGSVSTLTIQRTQQEDSAVYLCASSFGLAGKGSYNEQFFGPGTRLTVL.

This clone came up once. DNA of the CDR3: TGTGCCAGCAGTTTTTACAATGAGCAGTTCTTC. This encodes CASSFYNEQFF. This chain connects TRBV12-3 or TRBV12-4 to TRBJ2-1, with D unresolved. Trimming stripped 3 bases from V and 4 bases from J, with 1 base between. This CDR3 has 11 amino acids.

The chain has TRBV5-8 and TRBJ1-1; D is unclear. Germline CDR1 is SGHTS and CDR2 is YDEGEE. This CDR3 contains 14 residues. Trimming left V 5 bases short and J 2 bases short, with 13 bases between. CDR3 nucleotide sequence: TGTGCCAGCAGTTACCAGGACCCTAACACTGAAGCTTTCTTT. Translating it yields CASSYQDPNTEAFF.

This clone was detected a few times. The gene calls are TRBV6-5 and TRBJ1-1; possibly TRBD1 for D (5 bases). Per the germline V gene, CDR1 is MNHEY and CDR2 is SVGAGI. Trimming stripped 0 bases from V and 4 bases from J, with 9 bases between. There are 14 residues in the CDR3. CDR3 sequence (DNA): TGTGCCAGCAGTTACTCGGGGGTGGTCACTGAAGCTTTCTTT. The encoded protein is CASSYSGVVTEAFF.

The rearrangement uses TRBV19 and TRBJ1-3; 7 bases map to TRBD1. This CDR3 region has 14 residues. The V segment lost 3 bases and the J segment 5 bases; nucleotides outside the gene matches: 4. Germline V gene sequence: CDR1 LNHDA, CDR2 SQIVND (reference sequence). The CDR3 nucleotides read TGTGCCAGTAGTATTTCGACAGGGAGAAACACCATATATTTT. Translated: CASSISTGRNTIYF.

This clone has just a few counts. The chain is built from TRBV30 and TRBJ2-2; 8 bases map to TRBD2. Germline lookup yields CDR1 GTSNPN and CDR2 SVGIG (reference sequence). V gave up 4 bases and J gave up 2 bases; unmatched junction bases: 6. The CDR3 totals 15 residues. The CDR3 DNA sequence: TGTGCCTGGACGGCAGCGGGGGATAACACCGGGGAGCTGTTTTTT. As protein: CAWTAAGDNTGELFF.

The chain recombines TRBV5-1 with TRBJ1-2; D remains unclear. CDR1 is SGHRS and CDR2 is YFSETQ in the germline V gene. The CDR3 contains 14 residues. Trimming left V 0 bases short and J 6 bases short, with 12 bases between. CDR3: CASSLVVGKDGYTF. In DNA form, the CDR3 reads TGCGCCAGCAGCTTGGTGGTGGGAAAAGATGGCTACACCTTC. Full variable domain (outside the CDR3, taken from reference TRBV5-1 and TRBJ1-2): KAGVTQTPRYLIKTRGQQVTLSCSPISGHRSVSWYQQTPGQGLQFLFEYFSETQRNKGNFPGRFSGRQFSNSRSEMNVSTLELGDSALYLCASSLVVGKDGYTFGSGTRLTVV.

CDR3 DNA sequence: TGTGCCAGCAGTCCCTCCAGGACTAATTCACCCCTCCACTTT. Protein product: CASSPSRTNSPLHF. The J gene is TRBJ1-6, the V gene TRBV6-2 or TRBV6-3; D gene unclear. Trimming took 5 bases from V and 6 from J, leaving 11 bases between them. The CDR3 length is 14 residues. Germline loops: CDR1 MNHEY, CDR2 SVGEGT.

The chain combines TRBV6-2 or TRBV6-3 with TRBJ2-5, with TRBD1 matching 8 bases. V lost 0 bases, J lost 3 bases, and 15 bases stayed unmatched. Germline values: CDR1 MNHEY, CDR2 SVGEGT. The CDR3 spans 19 residues. The CDR3 region is CASSYSLGQGWQSEETQYF. The DNA for the CDR3 is TGTGCCAGCAGTTACTCTTTAGGACAGGGATGGCAGTCGGAAGAGACCCAGTACTTC.

This chain uses TRBV4-1 with TRBJ1-2, with TRBD1 identical over 7 bases. The germline CDR1 and CDR2 sequences are MGHRA and YSYEKL. This CDR3 is 16 amino acids long. J was trimmed by 8 bases and V by 0 bases; bases with no gene match: 12. The CDR3 here is CASSQDMTGSRGGYTF. DNA for the CDR3: TGCGCCAGCAGCCAAGATATGACAGGGAGTAGAGGCGGCTACACCTTC.

V gene TRBV10-3 combines with J gene TRBJ2-7, with D hard to call. The CDR3 consists of 14 residues. Germline lookup yields CDR1 ENHRY and CDR2 SYGVKD. V was clipped by 4 bases and J by 5 bases, with 15 bases between them. CDR3 protein: CAISVVSGFDEQYF. In DNA form, the CDR3 reads TGTGCCATCAGTGTGGTTTCAGGTTTCGACGAGCAGTACTTC.

The chain couples TRBV27 to TRBJ1-5, with unresolved D. This CDR3 spans 14 amino acids. Trimming pared 3 bases from V and 5 bases from J, leaving 11 bases between. CDR1 and CDR2 from the germline V gene are MNHEY and SMNVEV (reference sequence). The CDR3 DNA reads as TGTGCCAGCAGTTTCCGGGAGAGAGATCAGCCCCAGCATTTT. Encoded protein: CASSFRERDQPQHF.

This chain uses TRBV6-5 with TRBJ2-1; 8 bases map to TRBD2. Germline V CDR1 and CDR2: MNHEY, SVGAGI. CDR3 size: 15 residues. Trimming at V came to 5 bases and at J to 7 bases, leaving 10 bases not matched to a gene. The CDR3 DNA sequence: TGTGCCAGCAGTCACAGTAGCGGGACTGGGAATGAGCAGTTCTTC. It encodes CASSHSSGTGNEQFF.